These T cell receptor beta chains were read from a single sample in a study of identical twins. Using its own MiXCR run on the 5' RACE reads, TCRdb lists one record per CDR3 protein. The data contain about 250,000 distinct CDR3 sequences, 7% to 8.5% of them singletons. This same sample was also taken into another study, of yellow fever vaccine responses in identical twins.

Sequencing was performed on CD8+ T cells sorted from blood. The receptors derive from a woman younger than 35 in good health. CDR3s include the opening cysteine and the closing phenylalanine or tryptophan. The D gene is left open where the match is weak. Only some rows state a clone size, as once, few, many or a class for expanded clones.

J gene: TRBJ2-4; clone size: many; V gene: TRBV10-3; D gene: .; CDR3 protein: CAIPRVAKNIQYF; CDR3 DNA: TGTGCCATCCCAAGGGTAGCCAAAAACATTCAGTACTTC
J gene: TRBJ2-2; clone size: many; V gene: TRBV7-3; D gene: .; CDR3 protein: CASSLRAVSYHLNTGELFF; CDR3 DNA: TGTGCCAGCAGCTTAAGGGCAGTTTCCTACCACTTAAACACCGGGGAGCTGTTTTTT
J gene: TRBJ2-1; clone size: few; V gene: TRBV14; D gene: .; CDR3 protein: CASSQGGTISYNEQFF; CDR3 DNA: TGTGCCAGCAGCCAAGGCGGGACGATCTCCTACAATGAGCAGTTCTTC
J gene: TRBJ2-7; clone size: few; V gene: TRBV20-1; D gene: .; CDR3 protein: CSARDGGYSSYEQYF; CDR3 DNA: TGCAGTGCTAGAGATGGCGGTTATAGCTCCTACGAGCAGTACTTC
J gene: TRBJ2-7; clone size: many; V gene: TRBV12-3/TRBV12-4; D gene: .; CDR3 protein: CASNPRQFPYEQYF; CDR3 DNA: TGTGCCAGCAATCCTCGACAGTTTCCCTACGAGCAGTACTTC
J gene: TRBJ2-1; clone size: many; V gene: TRBV28; D gene: TRBD2; CDR3 protein: CASSLSGGPYNEQFF; CDR3 DNA: TGTGCCAGCAGCCTTAGCGGGGGACCTTACAATGAGCAGTTCTTC
J gene: TRBJ2-4; clone size: .; V gene: TRBV29-1; D gene: TRBD1; CDR3 protein: CSVGDRKNIQYF; CDR3 DNA: TGCAGCGTAGGGGACAGGAAAAACATTCAGTACTTC
J gene: TRBJ2-7; clone size: many; V gene: TRBV11-3; D gene: TRBD1; CDR3 protein: CASSLAGTGYEQYF; CDR3 DNA: TGTGCCAGCAGCTTAGCCGGGACAGGATACGAGCAGTACTTC
J gene: TRBJ2-3; clone size: few; V gene: TRBV20-1; D gene: TRBD2; CDR3 protein: CSALGPAGERTDTQYF; CDR3 DNA: TGCAGTGCACTGGGCCCTGCGGGGGAGCGCACAGATACGCAGTATTTT
J gene: TRBJ1-2; clone size: few; V gene: TRBV5-5; D gene: TRBD1; CDR3 protein: CASSAYGTGIGYTF; CDR3 DNA: TGTGCCAGCAGCGCCTACGGGACAGGGATTGGCTACACCTTC
J gene: TRBJ2-7; clone size: .; V gene: TRBV12-3/TRBV12-4; D gene: TRBD2; CDR3 protein: CASAVKEGLARHEQYF; CDR3 DNA: TGTGCCAGCGCCGTGAAGGAGGGACTAGCGAGACACGAGCAGTACTTC
J gene: TRBJ2-3; clone size: .; V gene: TRBV3-1; D gene: .; CDR3 protein: CASSQDWYTDTQYF; CDR3 DNA: TGTGCCAGCAGCCAAGATTGGTACACAGATACGCAGTATTTT
J gene: TRBJ2-1; clone size: .; V gene: TRBV15; D gene: .; CDR3 protein: CATSMVSSYNEQFF; CDR3 DNA: TGTGCCACCAGCATGGTGAGCTCCTACAATGAGCAGTTCTTC
J gene: TRBJ2-3; clone size: .; V gene: TRBV3-1; D gene: TRBD2; CDR3 protein: CASSQDPGRRSDTQYF; CDR3 DNA: TGTGCCAGCAGCCAAGATCCCGGGAGGCGTTCAGATACGCAGTATTTT
J gene: TRBJ2-1; clone size: few; V gene: TRBV12-3/TRBV12-4; D gene: TRBD1; CDR3 protein: CASCSRDRQFF; CDR3 DNA: TGTGCCAGCTGCTCCCGGGACAGACAGTTCTTC
J gene: TRBJ2-3; clone size: .; V gene: TRBV27; D gene: TRBD2; CDR3 protein: CASSLWSELAAHWVQYF; CDR3 DNA: TGTGCCAGCAGTTTATGGTCAGAGCTAGCGGCTCACTGGGTGCAGTATTTT
J gene: TRBJ2-2; clone size: many; V gene: TRBV15; D gene: .; CDR3 protein: CATSRDLTYTGELFF; CDR3 DNA: TGTGCCACCAGCAGAGATTTAACCTACACCGGGGAGCTGTTTTTT
J gene: TRBJ2-1; clone size: .; V gene: TRBV3-1; D gene: .; CDR3 protein: CASSQEWGRYRPYNEQFF; CDR3 DNA: TGTGCCAGCAGCCAAGAATGGGGCCGGTACCGCCCCTACAATGAGCAGTTCTTC
J gene: TRBJ2-1; clone size: many; V gene: TRBV29-1; D gene: TRBD2; CDR3 protein: CSVGLAGGLEQFF; CDR3 DNA: TGCAGCGTCGGACTAGCGGGGGGGCTTGAGCAGTTCTTC
J gene: TRBJ2-7; clone size: many; V gene: TRBV9; D gene: TRBD2; CDR3 protein: CASSYGGALGEQYF; CDR3 DNA: TGTGCCAGCAGCTACGGGGGGGCCTTGGGTGAGCAGTACTTC
J gene: TRBJ2-3; clone size: .; V gene: TRBV20-1; D gene: TRBD2; CDR3 protein: CSASLAGVSDTQYF; CDR3 DNA: TGCAGTGCTAGTCTAGCGGGGGTCTCAGATACGCAGTATTTT
J gene: TRBJ1-4; clone size: many; V gene: TRBV7-6; D gene: .; CDR3 protein: CASSLGRAELFF; CDR3 DNA: TGTGCCAGCAGCTTAGGGCGTGCGGAACTGTTTTTT
J gene: TRBJ2-7; clone size: few; V gene: TRBV29-1; D gene: TRBD2; CDR3 protein: CSVEGGEVGLSPYEQYF; CDR3 DNA: TGCAGCGTTGAAGGGGGGGAAGTGGGACTATCGCCGTACGAGCAGTACTTC
J gene: TRBJ2-7; clone size: few; V gene: TRBV6-1; D gene: .; CDR3 protein: CASSVWQGNSNEQYF; CDR3 DNA: TGTGCCAGCAGTGTATGGCAGGGGAATTCCAACGAGCAGTACTTC
J gene: TRBJ2-1; clone size: few; V gene: TRBV20-1; D gene: TRBD2; CDR3 protein: CSANPTSGMSYNEQFF; CDR3 DNA: TGCAGTGCTAACCCGACTAGCGGGATGTCCTACAATGAGCAGTTCTTC
J gene: TRBJ2-1; clone size: many; V gene: TRBV6-4; D gene: .; CDR3 protein: CASSAMAGTYNEQFF; CDR3 DNA: TGTGCCAGCAGTGCCATGGCGGGGACTTACAATGAGCAGTTCTTC
J gene: TRBJ2-3; clone size: .; V gene: TRBV15; D gene: .; CDR3 protein: CATNPQETGLRDTQYF; CDR3 DNA: TGTGCCACCAACCCGCAAGAAACAGGGTTGAGAGATACGCAGTATTTT
J gene: TRBJ2-2; clone size: few; V gene: TRBV7-2; D gene: .; CDR3 protein: CASSLGFRGERTGELFF; CDR3 DNA: TGTGCCAGCAGCTTAGGCTTTAGGGGTGAAAGAACCGGGGAGCTGTTTTTT
J gene: TRBJ2-5; clone size: few; V gene: TRBV7-8; D gene: TRBD2; CDR3 protein: CASTKIGGRQETQYF; CDR3 DNA: TGTGCCAGCACCAAAATAGGCGGGAGACAAGAGACCCAGTACTTC
J gene: TRBJ1-3; clone size: many; V gene: TRBV15; D gene: .; CDR3 protein: CATSTGSGNTIYF; CDR3 DNA: TGTGCCACCAGCACAGGGTCTGGAAACACCATATATTTT
J gene: TRBJ2-3; clone size: many; V gene: TRBV10-3; D gene: TRBD1; CDR3 protein: CAISELGQQTSTDTQYF; CDR3 DNA: TGTGCCATCAGTGAACTGGGACAGCAGACTAGCACAGATACGCAGTATTTT
J gene: TRBJ2-1; clone size: few; V gene: TRBV20-1; D gene: TRBD2; CDR3 protein: CSALSGGQLYNEQFF; CDR3 DNA: TGCAGTGCTCTTAGCGGGGGGCAACTCTACAATGAGCAGTTCTTC
J gene: TRBJ2-5; clone size: .; V gene: TRBV7-6; D gene: .; CDR3 protein: CASSLRAGQKQETQYF; CDR3 DNA: TGTGCCAGCAGCTTACGCGCCGGACAGAAGCAAGAGACCCAGTACTTC
J gene: TRBJ2-1; clone size: few; V gene: TRBV7-9; D gene: .; CDR3 protein: CASSALEEPNNEQFF; CDR3 DNA: TGTGCCAGCAGCGCGCTCGAGGAGCCGAACAATGAGCAGTTCTTC
J gene: TRBJ2-1; clone size: many; V gene: TRBV6-4; D gene: .; CDR3 protein: CASSPLTGSYNEQFF; CDR3 DNA: TGTGCCAGCAGTCCTTTGACAGGTTCCTACAATGAGCAGTTCTTC
J gene: TRBJ1-1; clone size: .; V gene: TRBV7-2; D gene: .; CDR3 protein: CASSLDSTLGPSEAFF; CDR3 DNA: TGTGCCAGCAGCTTAGACAGTACCCTCGGGCCGTCTGAAGCTTTCTTT
J gene: TRBJ2-3; clone size: many; V gene: TRBV12-3/TRBV12-4; D gene: .; CDR3 protein: CASSSSGSGTDTQYF; CDR3 DNA: TGTGCCAGCAGTTCGTCCGGGTCGGGCACAGATACGCAGTATTTT
J gene: TRBJ2-7; clone size: .; V gene: TRBV2; D gene: .; CDR3 protein: CASKGYEQYF; CDR3 DNA: TGTGCCAGCAAAGGGTACGAGCAGTACTTC
J gene: TRBJ1-5; clone size: few; V gene: TRBV20-1; D gene: .; CDR3 protein: CSARDFREGNQPQHF; CDR3 DNA: TGCAGTGCTAGAGATTTCAGGGAGGGCAATCAGCCCCAGCATTTT
J gene: TRBJ2-5; clone size: .; V gene: TRBV5-3; D gene: .; CDR3 protein: CARSPGQGQETQYF; CDR3 DNA: TGTGCCAGGAGCCCCGGCCAGGGCCAAGAGACCCAGTACTTC
J gene: TRBJ2-7; clone size: many; V gene: TRBV28; D gene: .; CDR3 protein: CASGGSSWGALDEQYF; CDR3 DNA: TGTGCCAGCGGGGGTTCCTCATGGGGGGCCCTCGACGAGCAGTACTTC
J gene: TRBJ1-4; clone size: few; V gene: TRBV7-8; D gene: TRBD1; CDR3 protein: CASRTGNEKLFF; CDR3 DNA: TGTGCCAGCAGGACAGGGAATGAAAAACTGTTTTTT
J gene: TRBJ2-5; clone size: few; V gene: TRBV27; D gene: .; CDR3 protein: CASSPNGFQETQYF; CDR3 DNA: TGTGCCAGCAGCCCCAATGGGTTCCAGGAGACCCAGTACTTC
J gene: TRBJ2-1; clone size: many; V gene: TRBV29-1; D gene: .; CDR3 protein: CSVVVRNYNEQFF; CDR3 DNA: TGCAGCGTTGTGGTCAGAAATTACAATGAGCAGTTCTTC
J gene: TRBJ2-5; clone size: many; V gene: TRBV27; D gene: .; CDR3 protein: CASSLTRGQETQYF; CDR3 DNA: TGTGCCAGCAGTTTAACGCGGGGACAAGAGACCCAGTACTTC
J gene: TRBJ2-7; clone size: few; V gene: TRBV4-1; D gene: TRBD1; CDR3 protein: CASSPQGQGAREQYF; CDR3 DNA: TGCGCCAGCAGCCCCCAGGGACAGGGGGCGCGGGAGCAGTACTTC